This T cell receptor (beta chain) comes out of a study of technical replicates of blood from a few donors. Here immunoSEQ multiplex PCR was the method, and the copy in TCRdb shows in-frame clones only, minus some. The repertoire holds approximately 79,000 clones, with around nine tenths as singletons. The CDR3 has 14 residues. The specimen was T cells isolated from PBMCs. V is TRBV21-1 and J is TRBJ2-5; the D segment call TRBD1 is taken from the table without a DNA check. TRBV21-1 is an annotated pseudogene. This sequence originates from a human donor in good health. The CDR3 DNA sequence: TGTGCCAGCAGCAAAGAAGGGACAGCCGGTAGCCAGTACTTC. It specifies CASSKEGTAGSQYF.